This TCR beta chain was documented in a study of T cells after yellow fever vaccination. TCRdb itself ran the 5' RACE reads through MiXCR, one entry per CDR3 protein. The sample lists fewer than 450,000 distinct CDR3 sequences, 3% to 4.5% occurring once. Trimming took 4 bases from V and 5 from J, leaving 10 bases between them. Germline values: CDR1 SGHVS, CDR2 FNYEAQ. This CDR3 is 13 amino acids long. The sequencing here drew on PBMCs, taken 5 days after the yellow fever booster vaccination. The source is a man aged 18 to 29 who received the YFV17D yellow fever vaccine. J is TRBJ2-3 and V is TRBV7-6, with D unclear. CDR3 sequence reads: CASSSPARDTQYF. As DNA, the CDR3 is TGTGCCAGCAGCTCCCCTGCCAGAGATACGCAGTATTTT.